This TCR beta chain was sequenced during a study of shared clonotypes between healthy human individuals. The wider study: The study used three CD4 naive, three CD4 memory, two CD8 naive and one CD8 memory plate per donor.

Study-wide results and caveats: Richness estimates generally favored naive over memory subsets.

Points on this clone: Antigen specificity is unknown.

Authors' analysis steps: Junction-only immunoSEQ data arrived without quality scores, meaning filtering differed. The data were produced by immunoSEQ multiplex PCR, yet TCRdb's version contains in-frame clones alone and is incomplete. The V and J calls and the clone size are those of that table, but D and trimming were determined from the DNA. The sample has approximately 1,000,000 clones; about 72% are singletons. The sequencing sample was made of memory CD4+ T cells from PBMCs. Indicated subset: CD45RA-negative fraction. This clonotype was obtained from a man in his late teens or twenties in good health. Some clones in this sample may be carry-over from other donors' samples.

The CDR3 DNA reads TGTGCCAGCAGTTTATCCACCCCCCCCTACGAGCAGTACTTC. Translating gives CASSLSTPPYEQYF. The chain carries TRBV28 and TRBJ2-7; no firm D call. Deletions cut 1 base from V and 2 bases from J, with 9 bases between. The CDR3 is made up of 14 amino acids. The germline V gene has CDR1 MDHEN and CDR2 SYDVKM.